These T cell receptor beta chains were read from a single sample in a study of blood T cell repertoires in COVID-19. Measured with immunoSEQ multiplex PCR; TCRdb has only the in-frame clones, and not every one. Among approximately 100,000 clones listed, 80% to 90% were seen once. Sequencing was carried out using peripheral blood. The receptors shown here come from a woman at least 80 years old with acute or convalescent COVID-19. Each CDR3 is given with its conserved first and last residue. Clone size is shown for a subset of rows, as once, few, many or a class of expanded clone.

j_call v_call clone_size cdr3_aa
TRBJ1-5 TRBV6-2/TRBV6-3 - CASSYPGNQPQHF
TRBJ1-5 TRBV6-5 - CASSNGQSNQPQHF
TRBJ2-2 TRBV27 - CASNKDGTPNTGELFF
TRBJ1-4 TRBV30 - CAWSGGGKLFF
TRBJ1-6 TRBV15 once CATSWEDNNNSPLHF
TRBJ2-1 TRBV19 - CASNAGGLYNEQFF
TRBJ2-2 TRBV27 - CASTRARGLNTGELFF
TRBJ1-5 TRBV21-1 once CASSKEQGDQPQHF
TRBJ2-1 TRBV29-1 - CSVEDLASGGVYNEQFF
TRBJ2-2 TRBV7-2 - CATFGRNTGELFF
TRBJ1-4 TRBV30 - CAWMRDSFATNEKLFF
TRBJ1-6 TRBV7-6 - CASSGEKARTGDSPLHF
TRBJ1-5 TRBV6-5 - CATLAPGYSNQPQHF
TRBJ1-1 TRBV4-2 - CASSHQMSNTEAFF
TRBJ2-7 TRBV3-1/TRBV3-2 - CASSSTRGDTLSYEQYF
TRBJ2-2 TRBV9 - CASSSRGRNTGELFF
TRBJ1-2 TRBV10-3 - CAISESNKERGYTF
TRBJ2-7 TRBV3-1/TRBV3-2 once CASSTSGRTYEQYF
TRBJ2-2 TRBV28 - CASSYRALAGELFF
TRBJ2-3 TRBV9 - CASSPRIRTSGGETQYF
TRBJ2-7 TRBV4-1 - CASSHPEGSQYEQYF
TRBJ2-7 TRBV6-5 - CASSLDAGPSYEQYF
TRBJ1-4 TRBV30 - CAWSMRSVGSEKLFF
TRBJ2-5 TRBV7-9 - CASSPPGQNSETQYF
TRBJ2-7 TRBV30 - CAWTSGSYEQYF
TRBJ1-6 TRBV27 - CASGRTGPRNSPLHF
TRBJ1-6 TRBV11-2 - CASSLTDPGTVNSPLHF
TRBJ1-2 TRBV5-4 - CASSDATGRGGYTF
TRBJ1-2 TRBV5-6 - CASSFTGFDYGYTF
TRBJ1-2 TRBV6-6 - CASSRSPGQRSANYGYTF
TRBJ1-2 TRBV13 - CASSQTAGEGYGYTF
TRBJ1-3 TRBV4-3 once CASSQGEQHEGNTIYF
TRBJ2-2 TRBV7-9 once CASTQNTGASGTGELFF
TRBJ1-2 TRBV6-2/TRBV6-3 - CASSFRQGYYGYTF
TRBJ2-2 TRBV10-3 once CATSGDTGELFF
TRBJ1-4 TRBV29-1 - CSVTLRGFANEKLFF
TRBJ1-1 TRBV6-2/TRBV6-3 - CASSRTANTEAFF
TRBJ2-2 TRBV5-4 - CASSLGGGSGELFF
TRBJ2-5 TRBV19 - CASSAGTGRSETQYF
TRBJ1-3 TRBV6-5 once CASRYRGLSGNTIYF
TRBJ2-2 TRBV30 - CAWSEQGRATGELFF
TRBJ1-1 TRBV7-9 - CASSRPGQGAEAFF
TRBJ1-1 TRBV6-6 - CASSYSFFGENTEAFF
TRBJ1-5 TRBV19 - CASMTGRYSNQPQHF
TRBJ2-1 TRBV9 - CASSRENEQFF